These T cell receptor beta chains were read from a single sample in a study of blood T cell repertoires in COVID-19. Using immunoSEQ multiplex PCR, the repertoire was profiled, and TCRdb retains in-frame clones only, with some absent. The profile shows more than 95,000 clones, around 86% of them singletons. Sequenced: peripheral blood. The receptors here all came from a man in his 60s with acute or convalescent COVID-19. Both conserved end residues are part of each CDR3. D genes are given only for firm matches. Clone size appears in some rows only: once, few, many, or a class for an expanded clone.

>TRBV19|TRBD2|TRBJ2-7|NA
CASSISSGSINEQYF
TGTGCCAGTAGTATTTCGAGCGGGAGCATCAACGAGCAGTACTTC
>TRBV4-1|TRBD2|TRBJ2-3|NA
CASTLAGAGSDTQYF
TGCGCCAGCACCCTAGCGGGCGCCGGCTCAGATACGCAGTATTTT
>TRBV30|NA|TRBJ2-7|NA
CAWSAQGPYEQYF
TGTGCCTGGAGTGCCCAGGGGCCCTACGAGCAGTACTTC
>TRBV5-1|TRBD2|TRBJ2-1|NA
CASSLGTSGRPRYNEQFF
TGCGCCAGCAGCCTAGGGACTAGCGGGAGGCCGAGGTACAATGAGCAGTTCTTC
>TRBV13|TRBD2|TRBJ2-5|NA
CASSPLRGYQETQYF
TGTGCCAGCAGCCCCTTGCGGGGGTACCAAGAGACCCAGTACTTC
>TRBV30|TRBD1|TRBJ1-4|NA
CAWSAPGTGSEKLFF
TGTGCCTGGAGCGCTCCAGGGACAGGGAGTGAAAAACTGTTTTTT
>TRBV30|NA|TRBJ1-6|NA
CGLKPPPGENSPLHF
TGTGGCTTGAAGCCGCCTCCGGGGGAAAATTCACCCCTCCACTTT
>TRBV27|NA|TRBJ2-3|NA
CASNSPPSSTDTQYF
TGTGCCAGCAACTCTCCCCCCTCTAGCACAGATACGCAGTATTTT
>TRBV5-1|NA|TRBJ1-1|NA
CASSLNNQNTEAFF
TGCGCCAGCAGCTTGAACAACCAGAACACTGAAGCTTTCTTT
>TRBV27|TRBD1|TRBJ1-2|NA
CASSPRDRVKGYTF
TGTGCCAGCAGTCCAAGGGACAGGGTAAAAGGCTACACCTTC
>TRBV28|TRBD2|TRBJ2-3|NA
CASSPTSGGDTQYF
TGTGCCAGCAGTCCGACTAGCGGGGGAGATACGCAGTATTTT
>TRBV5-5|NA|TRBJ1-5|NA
CASSLGDFVGQPQHF
TGTGCCAGCAGCTTGGGGGACTTTGTGGGTCAGCCCCAGCATTTT
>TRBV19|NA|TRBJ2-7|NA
CASSISLFGDEQYF
TGTGCCAGTAGTATATCCCTTTTTGGAGACGAGCAGTACTTC
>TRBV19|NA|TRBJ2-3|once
CASSSRDLGTDTQYF
TGTGCCAGTAGTTCTCGGGACTTGGGCACAGATACGCAGTATTTT
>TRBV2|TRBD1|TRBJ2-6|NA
CASRGTGENFGANVLTF
TGTGCCAGCAGGGGGACAGGGGAAAACTTTGGGGCCAACGTCCTGACTTTC
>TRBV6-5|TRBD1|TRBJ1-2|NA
CASSPGTGVGYTF
TGTGCCAGCAGTCCCGGGACAGGGGTTGGCTACACCTTC
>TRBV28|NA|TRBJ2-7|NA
CASKRGGYEQYF
TGTGCCAGCAAAAGAGGCGGTTACGAGCAGTACTTC
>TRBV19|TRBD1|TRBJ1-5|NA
CASSTPGQGAGGPQHF
TGTGCCAGTAGTACTCCCGGGCAGGGGGCAGGAGGGCCCCAGCATTTT
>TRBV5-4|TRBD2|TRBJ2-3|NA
CASRALAGVDTQYF
TGTGCCAGCAGGGCCCTCGCGGGAGTGGATACGCAGTATTTT
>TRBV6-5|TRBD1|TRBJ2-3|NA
CASSSARDRWSDTQYF
TGTGCCAGCAGTTCCGCCCGGGACAGGTGGTCAGATACGCAGTATTTT